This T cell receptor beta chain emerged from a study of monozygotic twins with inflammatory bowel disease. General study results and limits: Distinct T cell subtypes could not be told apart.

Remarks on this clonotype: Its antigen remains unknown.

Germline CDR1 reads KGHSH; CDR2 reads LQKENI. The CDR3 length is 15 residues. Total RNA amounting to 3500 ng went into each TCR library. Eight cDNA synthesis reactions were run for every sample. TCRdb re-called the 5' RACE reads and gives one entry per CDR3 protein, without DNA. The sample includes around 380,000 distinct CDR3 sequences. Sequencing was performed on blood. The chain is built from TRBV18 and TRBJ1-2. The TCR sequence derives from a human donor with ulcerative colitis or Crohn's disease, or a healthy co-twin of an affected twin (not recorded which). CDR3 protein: CASSPPIPTNYGYTF.